These 2 T cell receptor beta chains originate from one sample sequenced in a study of shared clonotypes between healthy human individuals. The repertoire was sequenced with immunoSEQ multiplex PCR; TCRdb's copy has only in-frame clones and lacks some. The data hold approximately 330,000 clones, with about 70% observed a single time. Sequenced material: memory CD4+ T cells sorted from blood. Subset of the sample: CD45RA-negative fraction. Source of these receptors: a man younger than 40 in good health.

The chain combines TRBV25-1 with TRBJ2-6, with 7 nucleotides matching TRBD2. Trimming removed 6 bases from V and 1 base from J; junction bases left unmatched: 9. The CDR3 sequence is 17 residues long. Germline V gene lookup returns CDR1 MGHDK and CDR2 SYGVNS. The CDR3 DNA is TGTGCCAGCAGAAACTATGGGGGAGGGTCTGGGGCCAACGTCCTGACTTTC. Its translation: CASRNYGGGSGANVLTF.

This clone was picked up a small number of times. The V call is TRBV2, the J call TRBJ1-4; possibly TRBD1 for D (6 bases). The CDR3 extends over 14 amino acids. Germline assignment: CDR1 SNHLY and CDR2 FYNNEI. Trimming removed 5 bases from V and 7 bases from J, with 14 bases in between. CDR3 sequence: CASSPTGSTEKLFF. The CDR3 DNA is TGTGCCAGCAGTCCGACAGGCTCAACTGAAAAACTGTTTTTT. The complete variable domain, with remaining parts taken from reference TRBV2 and TRBJ1-4, reads EPEVTQTPSHQVTQMGQEVILRCVPISNHLYFYWYRQILGQKVEFLVSFYNNEISEKSEIFDDQFSVERPDGSNFTLKIRSTKLEDSAMYFCASSPTGSTEKLFFGSGTQLSVL.